This TCR beta chain derives from a study of beta chain features in type 1 diabetes. Study-level background: In all, 107,917,701 sorted cells from all samples were analyzed. Broader study findings: A pattern of fewer insertions and more deletions at VDJ junctions was seen in type 1 diabetes patients.

The CDR3 extends over 11 amino acids. The V and J ends lost 8 bases and 2 bases respectively, with 6 bases between them. The germline gives CDR1 MRHNA, CDR2 SNTAGT. Sorting of CD4+ naive, central memory, regulatory and stem cell-like memory cells was performed via CD45RO/CCR7/CD25/CD127/CD95/CD27. In this sample, this clone turned up a few times. The antigen is unknown. Since a much larger clone is just one base distant, this may be a read error. Reverse transcribing all isolated RNA meant expressed TCRB transcripts were sequenced. Profiled with immunoSEQ multiplex PCR; TCRdb holds only in-frame clones, not every one. In the table there are a few hundred thousand clones, 14% of which are singletons.

The receptor's source is a man aged 25-45 years in good health. What was sequenced was central memory CD4+ T cells from blood. This chain links TRBV6-4 with TRBJ2-5; D unresolved. The CDR3 spells CASGQQETQYF. The CDR3 region has the DNA TGTGCCAGCGGCCAACAAGAGACCCAGTACTTC.